The clone carrying this TCR beta chain was picked up many times. Hyperthyroidism cases were recent diagnoses of under 2 months' duration in people aged 18 to 65. Investigators amplified TCR beta CDR3 regions from RNA transcripts. RT-PCR with HTBI primers came first, then second-round multiplex PCR. TCRdb independently ran MiXCR on the multiplex PCR reads; one entry per CDR3 protein. This sample has 300,000 to 450,000 distinct CDR3 sequences; approximately 17% occur once, and the top ten carry 2.4%. The data originate from a study of Graves' ophthalmopathy and Graves' hyperthyroidism. The germline V gene has CDR1 LGHNA and CDR2 YSLEER. Deletions cut 0 bases from V and 0 bases from J, with 8 bases between. The CDR3 consists of 15 residues.

This sequence was found in an adult woman with stable Graves' hyperthyroidism. The sequenced sample was peripheral blood. This chain joins TRBV4-3 and TRBJ1-1; D gene uncertain. CDR3 sequence reads: CASSQEYSMNTEAFF. Here the CDR3 DNA reads TGCGCCAGCAGCCAAGAATACTCGATGAACACTGAAGCTTTCTTT.